The 9 T cell receptor beta chains presented below share a single source sample, sequenced in a study of CD8 T cell repertoires and HIV-1 epitope variants. The data were produced by immunoSEQ multiplex PCR, yet TCRdb's version contains in-frame clones alone and is incomplete. The table includes under 100,000 clones, almost 75% detected once. The sample consisted of uncultured baseline CD8+ T cells from peripheral blood mononuclear cells (PBMCs). The receptor set was obtained from a male donor with HIV.

This clone was observed a few times. V gene TRBV29-1 combines with J gene TRBJ2-1, with D possibly TRBD2 on 6 matching bases. Germline lookup yields CDR1 SQVTM and CDR2 ANQGSEA. V lost 7 bases, J lost 7 bases, and 17 bases lay in between. This CDR3 spans 13 amino acids. The CDR3 DNA reads as TGCAGCGCTTCCGCCCTGGCGGGAAATGAGCAGTTCTTC. It translates to CSASALAGNEQFF.

The V gene is TRBV28, the J gene TRBJ2-2; 12 nucleotides line up with TRBD2. CDR3 length: 17 amino acids. The V gene end was trimmed by 5 bases and the J gene end by 1 base; junction bases not matched to a gene: 5. CDR1 and CDR2 (germline): MDHEN, SYDVKM. In nucleotides, the CDR3 is TGTGCCAGCAGTCCTGGACTAGCGGGATGGAACACCGGGGAGCTGTTTTTT. This codes for CASSPGLAGWNTGELFF.

CDR3 sequence reads: CASSPSSPRNTIYF. DNA of the CDR3: TGTGCCAGCAGCCCCTCGAGCCCTCGGAACACCATATATTTT. The chain employs TRBV5-5 and TRBJ1-3; no definite D call. CDR1 and CDR2 from the germline V gene are SGHKS and YYEKEE (reference sequence). The CDR3 has 14 amino acids. V gave up 4 bases and J gave up 7 bases, with 15 bases separating them.

CDR3 nucleotide sequence: TGTGCCAGCAGCTTAAATTCGAGGGGCTACAATGAGCAGTTCTTC. Translating it yields CASSLNSRGYNEQFF. The genes are TRBV7-3 and TRBJ2-1, with D perhaps TRBD1 or TRBD2 (5 bases each). Germline V gene data show CDR1 as SGHTA and CDR2 as FQGTGA. Trimming stripped 1 base from V and 3 bases from J, with 10 bases between. The CDR3 has 15 residues. The entire variable domain, with the rest obtained from reference TRBV7-3 and TRBJ2-1, is as follows: GAGVSQTPSNKVTEKGKYVELRCDPISGHTALYWYRQSLGQGPEFLIYFQGTGAADDSGLPNDRFFAVRPEGSVSTLKIQRTERGDSAVYLCASSLNSRGYNEQFFGPGTRLTVL.

This clone was counted a few times. The chain couples TRBV5-4 to TRBJ1-2; possibly TRBD1 for D (5 bases). Germline values: CDR1 SGHNT, CDR2 YYREEE (reference sequence). The CDR3 has 13 residues. The V end lost 0 bases, the J end lost 4 bases, and 7 bases lay between the germline ends. The CDR3: CASSLGGSYGYTF. The CDR3 region has the DNA TGTGCCAGCAGCTTGGGGGGGTCCTATGGCTACACCTTC.

The genes are TRBV18 and TRBJ1-2, with TRBD1 matching over 7 bases. The J segment lost 8 bases and the V segment lost 2 bases, leaving 5 bases of the junction unmatched. The CDR3 consists of 13 residues. CDR1 and CDR2 (germline): KGHSH, LQKENI. CDR3 sequence reads: CASSPDRDGGYTF. As DNA, the CDR3 is TGTGCCAGCTCACCAGACAGGGACGGCGGCTACACCTTC.

This clone was observed a few times. This chain links TRBV6-5 with TRBJ2-7, with a tentative D call TRBD1 (6 bases). Germline V gene data show CDR1 as MNHEY and CDR2 as SVGAGI. V lost 6 bases to trimming and J lost 2 bases, with 11 bases between them. The CDR3 spans 13 residues. The CDR3 loop is CASRQGWAYEQYF. CDR3 bases: TGTGCCAGCAGACAGGGTTGGGCCTACGAGCAGTACTTC.

The chain carries TRBV9 and TRBJ2-6; D may be TRBD2 (6 bases). Trimming took off 0 bases at V and 4 bases at J, with 11 bases between the two ends. This CDR3 contains 16 residues. The germline V gene encodes CDR1 SGDLS and CDR2 YYNGEE. The CDR3 nucleotides read TGTGCCAGCAGCGTAGGTGGAGGGTCCGGGGCCAACGTCCTGACTTTC. This encodes CASSVGGGSGANVLTF.

J is TRBJ1-2 and V is TRBV7-2, with TRBD1 matching over 8 bases. The CDR3 is 15 residues long. The junction had 5 bases not matched to a gene; V was cut back by 4 bases and J by 1 base. CDR1 is SGHTA, CDR2 FQGNSA, per germline. DNA of the CDR3: TGTGCCAGCAGCTCTTCCAGGGGGCTTAACTATGGCTACACCTTC. Encoded protein: CASSSSRGLNYGYTF.